This T cell receptor (beta chain) was sequenced during a study of T cell responses to AZD1222 COVID-19 vaccine. In the case of this clone: Its specificity is not known.

Study outcomes and limitations: It should be noted that donors were predominantly white British and more often female, and clonal diversity was possibly underestimated. In the spike-specific TCR repertoire, nearly half reportedly target unmutated variant regions. Spike-wide vaccine-associated CD4 TCRs dominated at 160-218 and 743-854. Two AZD1222 doses significantly raised spike-specific TCR breadth and depth over controls.

The V and J ends lost 9 bases and 5 bases respectively, with 10 bases between them. The CDR3 spans 12 residues. Clones were read by immunoSEQ multiplex PCR, and TCRdb kept only the in-frame ones, dropping some. The sample includes about 140,000 clones, 70% to 90% of them seen just once. Material: peripheral blood, obtained on day 0 of AZD1222 vaccination. The chain carries TRBV12-3 or TRBV12-4 and TRBJ1-4; perhaps TRBD1 as D (5 bases). This TCR came from an adult in good health. The CDR3 spells CASSGWNEKLFF. DNA for the CDR3: TGTGCCAGTTCAGGGTGGAATGAAAAACTGTTTTTT.